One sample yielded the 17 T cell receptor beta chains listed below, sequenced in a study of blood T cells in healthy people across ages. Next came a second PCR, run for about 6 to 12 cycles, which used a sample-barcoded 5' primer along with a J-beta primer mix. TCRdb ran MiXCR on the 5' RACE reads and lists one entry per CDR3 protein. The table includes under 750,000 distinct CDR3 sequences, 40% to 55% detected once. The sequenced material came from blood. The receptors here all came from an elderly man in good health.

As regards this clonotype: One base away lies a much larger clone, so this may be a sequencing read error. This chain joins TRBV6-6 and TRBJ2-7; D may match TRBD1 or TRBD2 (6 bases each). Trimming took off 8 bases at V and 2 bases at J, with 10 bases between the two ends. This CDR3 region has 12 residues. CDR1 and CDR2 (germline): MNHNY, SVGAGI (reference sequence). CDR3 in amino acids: CASAGGAYEQYF. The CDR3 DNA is TGTGCCAGCGCCGGGGGCGCCTACGAGCAGTACTTC.

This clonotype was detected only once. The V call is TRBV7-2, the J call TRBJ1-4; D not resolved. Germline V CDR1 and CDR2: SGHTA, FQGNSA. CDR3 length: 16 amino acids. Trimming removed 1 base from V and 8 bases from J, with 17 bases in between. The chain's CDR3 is CASSLGVARVEEKLFF. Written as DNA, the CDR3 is TGTGCCAGCAGCTTAGGGGTCGCGCGGGTTGAGGAAAAACTGTTTTTT.

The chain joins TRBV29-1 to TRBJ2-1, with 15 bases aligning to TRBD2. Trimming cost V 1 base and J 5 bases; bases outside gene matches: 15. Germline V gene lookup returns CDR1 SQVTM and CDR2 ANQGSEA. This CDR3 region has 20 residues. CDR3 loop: CSVEATGTSGRPSWDNEQFF. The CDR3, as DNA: TGCAGCGTTGAAGCTACCGGGACTAGCGGGAGGCCCTCGTGGGACAATGAGCAGTTCTTC.

The CDR3 sequence: CASSVEAGAGDEQFF. For the CDR3, the DNA is TGTGCCAGCAGCGTAGAAGCGGGGGCTGGGGATGAGCAGTTCTTC. The chain recombines TRBV9 with TRBJ2-1, with TRBD2 matching 8 bases. CDR1 is SGDLS, CDR2 YYNGEE, per germline. CDR3 length: 15 amino acids. Unmatched junction bases numbered 7, after V lost 0 bases and J lost 8 bases.

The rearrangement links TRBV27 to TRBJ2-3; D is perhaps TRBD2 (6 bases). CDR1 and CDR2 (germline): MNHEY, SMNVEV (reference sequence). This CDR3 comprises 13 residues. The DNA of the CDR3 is TGTCCCATGGGAGGACTACAGAGGGATACGCAGTATTTT. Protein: CPMGGLQRDTQYF.

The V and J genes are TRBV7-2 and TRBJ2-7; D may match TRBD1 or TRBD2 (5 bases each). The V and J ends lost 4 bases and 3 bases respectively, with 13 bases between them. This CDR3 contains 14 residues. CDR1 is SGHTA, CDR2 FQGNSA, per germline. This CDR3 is CASSSDWGSYEQYF. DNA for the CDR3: TGTGCCAGCAGCTCGGACTGGGGGAGCTACGAGCAGTACTTC.

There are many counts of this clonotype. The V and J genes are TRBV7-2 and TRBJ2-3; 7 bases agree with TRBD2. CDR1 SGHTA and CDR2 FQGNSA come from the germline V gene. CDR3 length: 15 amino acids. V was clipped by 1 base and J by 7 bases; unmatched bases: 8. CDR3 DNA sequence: TGTGCCAGCAGCTTAGGTGGTGGGGAGGGCTATACGCAGTATTTT. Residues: CASSLGGGEGYTQYF.

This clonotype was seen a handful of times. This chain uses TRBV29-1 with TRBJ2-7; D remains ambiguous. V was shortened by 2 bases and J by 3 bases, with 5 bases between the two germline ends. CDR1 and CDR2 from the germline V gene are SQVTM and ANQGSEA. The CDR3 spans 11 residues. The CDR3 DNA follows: TGCAGCGTTGAATCTGACTACGAGCAGTACTTC. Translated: CSVESDYEQYF.

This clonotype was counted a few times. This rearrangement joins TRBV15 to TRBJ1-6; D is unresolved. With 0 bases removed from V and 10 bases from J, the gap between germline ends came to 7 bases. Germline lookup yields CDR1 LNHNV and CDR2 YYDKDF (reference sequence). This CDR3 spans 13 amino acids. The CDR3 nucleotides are TGTGCCACCAGCAGAGATGCGGGATCACCCCTCCACTTT. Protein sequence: CATSRDAGSPLHF.

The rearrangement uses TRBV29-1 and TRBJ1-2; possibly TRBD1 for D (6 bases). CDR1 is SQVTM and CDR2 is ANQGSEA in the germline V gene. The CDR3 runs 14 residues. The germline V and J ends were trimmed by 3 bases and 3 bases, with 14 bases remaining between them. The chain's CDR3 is CSVDRRGDHYGYTF. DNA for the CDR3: TGCAGCGTTGACCGTAGGGGGGACCACTATGGCTACACCTTC.

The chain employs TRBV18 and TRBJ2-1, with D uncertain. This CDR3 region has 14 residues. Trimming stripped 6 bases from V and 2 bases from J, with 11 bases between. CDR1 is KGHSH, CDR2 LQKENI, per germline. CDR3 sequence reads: CASSLDETYNEQFF. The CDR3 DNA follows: TGTGCCAGCTCCCTCGACGAAACCTACAATGAGCAGTTCTTC. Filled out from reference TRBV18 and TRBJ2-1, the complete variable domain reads NAGVMQNPRHLVRRRGQEARLRCSPMKGHSHVYWYRQLPEEGLKFMVYLQKENIIDESGMPKERFSAEFPKEGPSILRIQQVVRGDSAAYFCASSLDETYNEQFFGPGTRLTVL.

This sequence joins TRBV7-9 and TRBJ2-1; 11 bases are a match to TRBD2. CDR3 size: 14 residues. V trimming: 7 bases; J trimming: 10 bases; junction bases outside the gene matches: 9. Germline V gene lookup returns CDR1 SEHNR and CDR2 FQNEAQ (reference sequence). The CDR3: CASNPGTSGWEQFF. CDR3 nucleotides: TGTGCCAGCAACCCCGGGACTAGCGGTTGGGAGCAGTTCTTC.

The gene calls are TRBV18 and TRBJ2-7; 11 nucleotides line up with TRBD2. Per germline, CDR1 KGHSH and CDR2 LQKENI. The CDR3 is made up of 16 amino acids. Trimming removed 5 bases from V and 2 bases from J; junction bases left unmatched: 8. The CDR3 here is CASSTSGTSGAYEQYF. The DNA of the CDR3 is TGTGCCAGCTCAACTTCAGGGACTAGCGGAGCCTACGAGCAGTACTTC.

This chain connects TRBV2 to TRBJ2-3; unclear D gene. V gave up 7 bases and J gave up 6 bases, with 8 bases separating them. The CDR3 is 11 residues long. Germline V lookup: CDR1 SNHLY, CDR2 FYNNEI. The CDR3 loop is CASNVRDTQYF. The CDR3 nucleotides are TGTGCCAGCAATGTAAGGGATACGCAGTATTTT.

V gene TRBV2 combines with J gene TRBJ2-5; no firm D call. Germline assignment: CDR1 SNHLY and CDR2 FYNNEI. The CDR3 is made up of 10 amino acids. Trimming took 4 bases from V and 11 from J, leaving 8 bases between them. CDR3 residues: CASSVNEQYF. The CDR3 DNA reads TGTGCCAGCAGTGTTAATGAGCAGTACTTC.

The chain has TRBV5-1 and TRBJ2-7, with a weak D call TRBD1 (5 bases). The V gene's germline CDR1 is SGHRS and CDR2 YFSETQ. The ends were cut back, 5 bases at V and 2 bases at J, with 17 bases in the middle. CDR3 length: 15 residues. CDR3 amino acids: CASSPREGVPYEQYF. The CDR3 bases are TGCGCCAGCAGTCCAAGGGAAGGGGTCCCCTACGAGCAGTACTTC.

The CDR3 loop reads CASSSGRGNQPQHF. The CDR3 DNA reads as TGTGCCAGCAGCTCTGGACGGGGGAATCAGCCCCAGCATTTT. V gene TRBV12-3 or TRBV12-4 combines with J gene TRBJ1-5; TRBD1 might be the D (5 bases). This CDR3 spans 14 amino acids. V lost 6 bases to trimming and J lost 4 bases, with 13 bases between them.